This is a list of T cell receptor beta chains from one sample in a study of shared clonotypes between healthy human individuals. Some clones are missing from TCRdb's copy, which holds only in-frame ones; the method was immunoSEQ multiplex PCR. The sample comprises about 590,000 clones, 95% of which are singletons, and 0.11% rests with the top ten. Sequenced material: naive CD8+ T cells sorted from blood. These receptors all come from a woman aged 25 to 39 in good health. Both conserved end residues are part of each CDR3. Each record gives: V gene, J gene, D gene, clone size, CDR3 DNA, CDR3 protein. The D gene is left open where the match is weak. Clone sizes are given selectively: once, few, many, or a class where the clone is expanded.

TRBV15	TRBJ1-5	NA	NA	TGTGCCACCAGCAGTCAGGGGAACAGCAATCAGCCCCAGCATTTT	CATSSQGNSNQPQHF
TRBV5-4	TRBJ2-1	NA	NA	TGTGCCAGCAGCTTGTACGGTGGGAGCAATGAGCAGTTCTTC	CASSLYGGSNEQFF
TRBV11-2	TRBJ1-3	NA	NA	TGTGCCAGCAGCCCACCTGGGGGCTCTGGAAACACCATATATTTT	CASSPPGGSGNTIYF
TRBV9	TRBJ1-3	NA	NA	TGTGCCAGCAGCGCGGGACGGGTTGGAAACACCATATATTTT	CASSAGRVGNTIYF
TRBV13	TRBJ2-7	NA	once	TGTGCCAGCAGCATGGGACTTTCTTACGAGCAGTACTTC	CASSMGLSYEQYF
TRBV10-2	TRBJ2-1	NA	NA	TGCGCCAGCAGTGAGGGACGTGAGCAGTTCTTC	CASSEGREQFF
TRBV28	TRBJ2-3	TRBD2	NA	TGTGCCAGCAGGAGAGAACTAGCGGCTTTTGATACGCAGTATTTT	CASRRELAAFDTQYF
TRBV7-8	TRBJ2-7	NA	NA	TGTGCCAGCAGCCCTGAATCCTACGAGCAGTACTTC	CASSPESYEQYF
TRBV5-4	TRBJ2-1	TRBD2	NA	TGTGCCAGCAGCTCCGGGACTAGCATCGATGAGCAGTTCTTC	CASSSGTSIDEQFF
TRBV19	TRBJ2-3	NA	NA	TGTGCCAGTAGTATGACTACAGATACGCAGTATTTT	CASSMTTDTQYF
TRBV5-3	TRBJ2-7	TRBD1	NA	TGTGCCAGAAGCCCGGACAGGCGATACGAGCAGTACTTC	CARSPDRRYEQYF
TRBV28	TRBJ2-1	TRBD1	NA	TGTGCCAGCAGCACCCCCTCAGGGACAGTCTCCTACAATGAGCAGTTCTTC	CASSTPSGTVSYNEQFF
TRBV5-4	TRBJ2-5	NA	NA	TGTGCCAGCAGCGCGGAAGGGGGGACCCAGTACTTC	CASSAEGGTQYF
TRBV9	TRBJ1-1	TRBD1	NA	TGTGCCAGCAGCGGGCGGGACAGCAGTAACACTGAAGCTTTCTTT	CASSGRDSSNTEAFF
TRBV19	TRBJ1-2	NA	NA	TGTGCCAGTACGCGTGGGAACGGCTACACCTTC	CASTRGNGYTF
TRBV19	TRBJ2-7	TRBD1	once	TGTGCCAGTAGTATTATAGGGACAGGACCCTACGAGCAGTACTTC	CASSIIGTGPYEQYF
TRBV9	TRBJ2-3	NA	once	TGTGCCAGCAGTGCTTCCGGGGGCACAGATACGCAGTATTTT	CASSASGGTDTQYF
TRBV27	TRBJ2-6	NA	NA	TGTGCCAGCACTCCCCTAAGGGGTGGGGCCAACGTCCTGACTTTC	CASTPLRGGANVLTF
TRBV11-2	TRBJ2-7	NA	NA	TGTGCCAGCAGCCCCCGGGTTTCCCCCTACGAGCAGTACTTC	CASSPRVSPYEQYF
TRBV2	TRBJ2-7	NA	NA	TGTGCCAGCAGCCGGGGACTCCCTAGAATCTACGAGCAGTACTTC	CASSRGLPRIYEQYF
TRBV5-1	TRBJ2-7	NA	once	TGCGCCAGCAGCCCGGGACCTTCCTACGAGCAGTACTTC	CASSPGPSYEQYF
TRBV10-3	TRBJ2-7	TRBD2	NA	TGTGCCATCAGTGCCCCTAGCGGGAATGTCTACGAGCAGTACTTC	CAISAPSGNVYEQYF
TRBV27	TRBJ2-7	TRBD1	NA	TGTGCCAGCAGTCCCTCACAGGGGCCGAGTTATTACGAGCAGTACTTC	CASSPSQGPSYYEQYF
TRBV28	TRBJ2-7	TRBD2	NA	TGTGCCAGCAGTTCCCCCGGGACTAGCGGGGCGGGTTACCCCATTCTGTCCTACGAGCAGTACTTC	CASSSPGTSGAGYPILSYEQYF